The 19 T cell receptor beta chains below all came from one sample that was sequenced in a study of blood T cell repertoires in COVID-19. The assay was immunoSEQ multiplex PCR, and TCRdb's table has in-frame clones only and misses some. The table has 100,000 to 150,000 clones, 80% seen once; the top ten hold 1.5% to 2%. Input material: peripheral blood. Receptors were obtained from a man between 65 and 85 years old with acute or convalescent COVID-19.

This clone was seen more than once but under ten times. The CDR3 coding sequence is TGTGCCAGCAGCCGACCTTTTGTACTAGCGGGGGTTACAGATACGCAGTATTTT. Translating gives CASSRPFVLAGVTDTQYF. The rearrangement joins TRBV7-9 to TRBJ2-3; 11 bases are a match to TRBD2. Losses at the gene ends were 5 bases for V and 3 bases for J; bases not matched to a gene: 13. This CDR3 has 18 residues. Germline-derived CDR1 and CDR2 are SEHNR and FQNEAQ (reference sequence).

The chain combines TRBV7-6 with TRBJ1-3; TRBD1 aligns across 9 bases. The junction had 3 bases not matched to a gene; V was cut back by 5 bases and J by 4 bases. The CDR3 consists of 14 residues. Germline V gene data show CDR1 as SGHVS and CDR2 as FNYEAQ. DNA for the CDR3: TGTGCCAGCAGCAAAGGGACAGGGGGAAACACCATATATTTT. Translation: CASSKGTGGNTIYF.

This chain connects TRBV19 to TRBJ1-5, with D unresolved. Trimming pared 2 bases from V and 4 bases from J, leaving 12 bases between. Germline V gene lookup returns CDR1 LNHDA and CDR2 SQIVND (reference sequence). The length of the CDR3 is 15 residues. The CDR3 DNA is TGTGCCAGTAGTATAATTTCGGGTGGAAATCAGCCCCAGCATTTT. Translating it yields CASSIISGGNQPQHF.

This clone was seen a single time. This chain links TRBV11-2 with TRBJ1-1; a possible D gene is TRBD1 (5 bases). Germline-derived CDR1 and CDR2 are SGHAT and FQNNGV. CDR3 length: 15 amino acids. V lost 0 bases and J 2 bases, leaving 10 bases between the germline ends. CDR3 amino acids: CASSLDGRGNTEAFF. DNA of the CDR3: TGTGCCAGCAGCTTAGACGGGAGGGGTAACACTGAAGCTTTCTTT.

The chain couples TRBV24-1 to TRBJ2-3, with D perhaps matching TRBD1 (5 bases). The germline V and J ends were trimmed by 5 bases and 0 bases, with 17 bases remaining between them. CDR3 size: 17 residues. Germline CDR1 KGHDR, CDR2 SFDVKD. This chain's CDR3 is CATSGRRQRTSTDTQYF. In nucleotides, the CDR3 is TGTGCCACCAGTGGTAGGAGACAGCGAACTAGCACAGATACGCAGTATTTT.

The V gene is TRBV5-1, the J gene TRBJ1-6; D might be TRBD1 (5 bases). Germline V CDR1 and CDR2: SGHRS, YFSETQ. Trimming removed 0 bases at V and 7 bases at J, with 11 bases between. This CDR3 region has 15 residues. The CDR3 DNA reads TGCGCCAGCAGCTTGGTAGGGGCCGAGAATTCACCCCTCCACTTT. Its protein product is CASSLVGAENSPLHF. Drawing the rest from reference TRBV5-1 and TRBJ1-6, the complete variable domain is KAGVTQTPRYLIKTRGQQVTLSCSPISGHRSVSWYQQTPGQGLQFLFEYFSETQRNKGNFPGRFSGRQFSNSRSEMNVSTLELGDSALYLCASSLVGAENSPLHFGNGTRLTVT.

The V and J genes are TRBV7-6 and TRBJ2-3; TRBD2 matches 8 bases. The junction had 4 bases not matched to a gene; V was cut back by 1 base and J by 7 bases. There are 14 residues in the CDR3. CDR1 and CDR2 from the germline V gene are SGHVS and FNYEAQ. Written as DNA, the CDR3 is TGTGCCAGCAGCTTAGGGACGGGAGGGAATACGCAGTATTTT. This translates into CASSLGTGGNTQYF.

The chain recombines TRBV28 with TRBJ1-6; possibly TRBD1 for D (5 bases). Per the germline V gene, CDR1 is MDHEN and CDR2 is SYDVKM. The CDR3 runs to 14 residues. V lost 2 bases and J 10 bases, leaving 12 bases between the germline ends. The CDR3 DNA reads TGTGCCAGCAGTTTAGGCAGGGATAGCTCACCCCTCCACTTT. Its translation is CASSLGRDSSPLHF.

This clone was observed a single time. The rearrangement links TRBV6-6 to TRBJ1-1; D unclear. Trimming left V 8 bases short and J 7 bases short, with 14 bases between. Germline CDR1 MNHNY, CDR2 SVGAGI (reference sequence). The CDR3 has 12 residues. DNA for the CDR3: TGTGCCAGCGAAATCCGGGGAGGTGAAGCTTTCTTT. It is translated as CASEIRGGEAFF.

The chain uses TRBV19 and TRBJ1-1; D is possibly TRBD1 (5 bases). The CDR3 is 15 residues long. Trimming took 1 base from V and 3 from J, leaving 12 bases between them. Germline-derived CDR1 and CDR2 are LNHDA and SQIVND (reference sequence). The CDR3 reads CASSIGGVRDTEAFF. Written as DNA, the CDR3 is TGTGCCAGTAGTATAGGGGGGGTTAGGGACACTGAAGCTTTCTTT.

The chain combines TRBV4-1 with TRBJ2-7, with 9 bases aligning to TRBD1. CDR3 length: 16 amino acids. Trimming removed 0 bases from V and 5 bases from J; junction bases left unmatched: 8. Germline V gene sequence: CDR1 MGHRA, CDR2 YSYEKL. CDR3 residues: CASSQEGRQGVHEQYF. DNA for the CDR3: TGCGCCAGCAGCCAAGAGGGGCGACAGGGGGTACACGAGCAGTACTTC.

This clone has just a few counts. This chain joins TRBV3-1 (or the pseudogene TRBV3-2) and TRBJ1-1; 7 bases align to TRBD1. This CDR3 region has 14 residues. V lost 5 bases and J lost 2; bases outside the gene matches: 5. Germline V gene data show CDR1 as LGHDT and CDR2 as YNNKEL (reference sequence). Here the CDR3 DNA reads TGTGCCAGCAGCAACAGGGGAGGTAACACTGAAGCTTTCTTT. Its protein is CASSNRGGNTEAFF.

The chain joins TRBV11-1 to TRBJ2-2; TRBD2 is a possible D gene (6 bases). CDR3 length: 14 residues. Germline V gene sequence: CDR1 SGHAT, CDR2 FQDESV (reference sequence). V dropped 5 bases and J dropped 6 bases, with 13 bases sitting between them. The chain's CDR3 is CASSTTRGSGELFF. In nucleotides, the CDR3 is TGTGCCAGCAGCACGACTAGGGGATCCGGGGAGCTGTTTTTT.

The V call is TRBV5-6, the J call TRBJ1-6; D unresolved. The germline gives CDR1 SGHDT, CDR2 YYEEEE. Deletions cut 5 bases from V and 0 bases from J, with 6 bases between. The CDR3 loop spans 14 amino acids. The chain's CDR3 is CASRGGSYNSPLHF. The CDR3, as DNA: TGTGCCAGCAGAGGCGGCTCCTATAATTCACCCCTCCACTTT. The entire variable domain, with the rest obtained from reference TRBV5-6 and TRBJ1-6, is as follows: DAGVTQSPTHLIKTRGQQVTLRCSPKSGHDTVSWYQQALGQGPQFIFQYYEEEERQRGNFPDRFSGHQFPNYSSELNVNALLLGDSALYLCASRGGSYNSPLHFGNGTRLTVT.

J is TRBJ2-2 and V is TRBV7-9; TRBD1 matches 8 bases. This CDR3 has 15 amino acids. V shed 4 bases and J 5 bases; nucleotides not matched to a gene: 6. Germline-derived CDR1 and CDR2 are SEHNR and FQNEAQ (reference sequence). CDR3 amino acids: CASSSDRGRTGELFF. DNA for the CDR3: TGTGCCAGCAGCTCCGACAGGGGTAGGACCGGGGAGCTGTTTTTT.

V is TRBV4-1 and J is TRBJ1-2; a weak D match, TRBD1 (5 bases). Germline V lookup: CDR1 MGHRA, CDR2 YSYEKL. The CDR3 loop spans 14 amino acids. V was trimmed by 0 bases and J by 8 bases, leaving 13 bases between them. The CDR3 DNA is TGCGCCAGCAGCCAAGATTCCACAGGTCGAGGCTACACCTTC. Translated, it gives CASSQDSTGRGYTF.

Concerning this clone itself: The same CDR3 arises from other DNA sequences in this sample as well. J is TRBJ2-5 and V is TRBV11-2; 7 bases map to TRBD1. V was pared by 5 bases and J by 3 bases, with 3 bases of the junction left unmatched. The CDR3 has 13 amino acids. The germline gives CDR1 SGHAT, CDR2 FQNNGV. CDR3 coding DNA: TGTGCCAGCAGCCGGGACAGAGAAGAGACCCAGTACTTC. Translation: CASSRDREETQYF.

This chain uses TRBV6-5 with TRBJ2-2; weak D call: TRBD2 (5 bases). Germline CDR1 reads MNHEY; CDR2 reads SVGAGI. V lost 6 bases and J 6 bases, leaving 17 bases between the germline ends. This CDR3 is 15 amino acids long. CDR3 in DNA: TGTGCCAGCAGCCGAGCGAGTGGAGGTGCCGGGGAGCTGTTTTTT. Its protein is CASSRASGGAGELFF.

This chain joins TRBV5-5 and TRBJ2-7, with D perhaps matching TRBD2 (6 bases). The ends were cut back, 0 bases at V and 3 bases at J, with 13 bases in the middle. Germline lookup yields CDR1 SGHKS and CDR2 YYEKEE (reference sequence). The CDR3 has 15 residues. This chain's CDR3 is CASSLEVWTNYEQYF. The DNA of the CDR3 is TGTGCCAGCAGCTTGGAAGTCTGGACTAACTACGAGCAGTACTTC.